This note documents a single TCR beta chain sequence. Antigen: not known. Assay used: immunoSEQ multiplex PCR; TCRdb lists only in-frame clones, some missing. The top ten hold around 1.5% of the sample, which has 130,000 to 150,000 clones, approximately 90% seen once. The sample is drawn from a study of T cell responses to AZD1222 COVID-19 vaccine. The study, taken as a whole, reports: The reported proportion of spike-specific TCRs targeting unmutated variant regions was nearly half. Clonal diversity may have been underestimated, and the donors were mostly white British, with more females than males.

Trimming took 5 bases from V and 4 from J, leaving 17 bases between them. The germline V gene has CDR1 LNHDA and CDR2 SQIVND (reference sequence). The CDR3 loop spans 15 amino acids. The sequencing here drew on peripheral blood, taken on day 0 of AZD1222 vaccination. This sequence was found in an adult in good health. The gene calls are TRBV19 and TRBJ1-1; D is uncertain. CDR3 amino acids: CASSLLALEGTEAFF. Here the CDR3 DNA reads TGTGCCAGTAGTCTACTGGCTCTGGAGGGCACTGAAGCTTTCTTT.